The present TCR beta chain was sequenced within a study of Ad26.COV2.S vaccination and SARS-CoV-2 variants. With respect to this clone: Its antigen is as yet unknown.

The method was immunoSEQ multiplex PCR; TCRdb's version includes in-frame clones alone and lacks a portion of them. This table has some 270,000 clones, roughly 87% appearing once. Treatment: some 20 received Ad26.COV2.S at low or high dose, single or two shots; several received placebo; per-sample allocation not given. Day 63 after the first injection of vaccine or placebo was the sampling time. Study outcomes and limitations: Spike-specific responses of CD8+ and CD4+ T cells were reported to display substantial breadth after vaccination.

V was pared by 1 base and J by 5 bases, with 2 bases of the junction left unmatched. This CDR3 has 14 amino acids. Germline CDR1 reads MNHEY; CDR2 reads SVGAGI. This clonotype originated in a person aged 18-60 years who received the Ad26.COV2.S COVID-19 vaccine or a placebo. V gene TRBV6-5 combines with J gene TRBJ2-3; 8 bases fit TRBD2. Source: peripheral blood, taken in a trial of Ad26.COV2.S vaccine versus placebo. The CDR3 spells CASSYFLAGDTQYF. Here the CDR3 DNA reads TGTGCCAGCAGTTACTTTCTAGCGGGAGATACGCAGTATTTT.